The clone carrying this T cell receptor (beta chain) was seen only a few times. Its target is not known. This sample was included in a study of T cells in localized non-small cell lung cancer. CDR3 size: 13 residues. Trimming removed 4 bases from V and 2 bases from J, with 7 bases in between. Germline CDR1 and CDR2: ENHRY and SYGVKD. TCRdb's copy holds only in-frame clones and misses some; the assay was immunoSEQ multiplex PCR. Of 70,000 to 90,000 clones in the sample, 80% are singletons; the top ten hold 7.5% to 10%. The study, taken as a whole, reports: Without multi-region sequencing, intratumor heterogeneity could not be excluded. When the top 100 tumor clones were examined, a median around 50 of them also appeared in the adjacent lung, which was paired and uninvolved. A higher density of T cells in blood coincided with extended overall survival.

Sequenced here: peripheral blood, sampled before any cancer treatment. This receptor was identified in a female donor of 60 years or more with stage I lung adenocarcinoma. The chain couples TRBV10-3 to TRBJ2-3; possible D gene TRBD2, 6 bases. CDR3 sequence: CAISGGTTDTQYF. CDR3 sequence (DNA): TGTGCCATCAGTGGCGGGACCACAGATACGCAGTATTTT.